These 16 T cell receptor beta chains share one sample of origin, sequenced in a study of T-cell memory formation after mild COVID-19. TCRdb passed the 5' RACE reads through MiXCR, listing each CDR3 protein once. The table records roughly 4,800 distinct CDR3 sequences, around a quarter of them present only once. Sequencing used PBMCs or a T cell subset sorted from them (not recorded which). These receptor sequences come from an adult who had mild COVID-19 (a few samples of this study predate the infection). Cell type and time point are not known.

The chain employs TRBV19 and TRBJ2-7; D gene uncertain. Germline loops: CDR1 LNHDA, CDR2 SQIVND (reference sequence). This CDR3 has 13 residues. Trimming shortened V by 3 bases and J by 4 bases, and 10 bases separated the two germline ends. CDR3 sequence: CASSISGVYEQYF. CDR3 nucleotides: TGTGCCAGTAGTATTTCTGGAGTATACGAGCAGTACTTC.

This clonotype is classed as medium-sized. The chain combines TRBV18 with TRBJ2-1; D ambiguous. The CDR3 has 15 amino acids. V gave up 2 bases and J gave up 10 bases, with 18 bases separating them. Germline values: CDR1 KGHSH, CDR2 LQKENI. This CDR3 reads CASSPSYSKLEEQFF. CDR3 in DNA: TGTGCCAGCTCACCATCTTATTCGAAATTGGAGGAGCAGTTCTTC.

The rearrangement uses TRBV4-1 and TRBJ2-1; maybe TRBD1 (5 bases). Germline assignment: CDR1 MGHRA and CDR2 YSYEKL. The CDR3 extends over 15 amino acids. The V end was cut by 1 base, the J end by 6 bases, with 13 bases between. The CDR3 DNA is TGCGCCAGCAGCCAAGGTCCCAGGGAACCCAATGAGCAGTTCTTC. This translates into CASSQGPREPNEQFF.

This clonotype qualifies as medium-sized. The chain recombines TRBV7-6 with TRBJ2-5, with TRBD1 matching 7 bases. The germline gives CDR1 SGHVS, CDR2 FNYEAQ. The length of the CDR3 is 17 residues. The J segment lost 5 bases and the V segment lost 4 bases, leaving 16 bases of the junction unmatched. CDR3 in amino acids: CASSSQPSTGYKETQYF. The CDR3 DNA sequence: TGTGCCAGCAGCTCCCAACCCTCGACAGGGTATAAGGAGACCCAGTACTTC.

This clonotype is termed medium-sized. The rearrangement joins TRBV7-2 to TRBJ2-5, with D uncertain. Germline V gives CDR1 SGHTA, CDR2 FQGNSA. The CDR3 runs to 13 residues. Trimming pared 5 bases from V and 2 bases from J, leaving 9 bases between. CDR3 DNA sequence: TGTGCCAGCAGCCGGATGAGGCAAGAGACCCAGTACTTC. Translating it yields CASSRMRQETQYF. The full variable domain, with the rest looked up from reference TRBV7-2 and TRBJ2-5, is GAGVSQSPSNKVTEKGKDVELRCDPISGHTALYWYRQSLGQGLEFLIYFQGNSAPDKSGLPSDRFSAERTGGSVSTLTIQRTQQEDSAVYLCASSRMRQETQYFGPGTRLLVL.

The chain uses TRBV6-2 or TRBV6-3 and TRBJ1-1, with a possible D match to TRBD1 (5 bases). Germline-derived CDR1 and CDR2 are MNHEY and SVGEGT. CDR3 length: 14 amino acids. The V end lost 5 bases, the J end lost 7 bases, and 17 bases lay between the germline ends. CDR3 loop: CASSTREGIFEAFF. CDR3 DNA sequence: TGTGCCAGCAGTACCAGGGAGGGCATTTTTGAAGCTTTCTTT.

Judged by abundance, this clonotype is medium-sized. V usage is TRBV20-1 and J usage is TRBJ1-1; a weak D match, TRBD1 (6 bases). This CDR3 is 17 amino acids long. Trimming shortened V by 0 bases and J by 3 bases, and 20 bases separated the two germline ends. CDR1 and CDR2 (germline): DFQATT, SNEGSKA (reference sequence). The CDR3 DNA is TGCAGTGCTAGAGATAGGGGGACAATAGGCCGAGACACTGAAGCTTTCTTT. This sequence encodes CSARDRGTIGRDTEAFF.

This clonotype ranks as medium-sized. This chain connects TRBV7-2 to TRBJ2-1, with D tentatively TRBD2 (5 bases). Trimming took 1 base from V and 7 from J, leaving 8 bases between them. The CDR3 spans 13 residues. Germline V lookup: CDR1 SGHTA, CDR2 FQGNSA. The CDR3 is CASSLDRLNEQFF. CDR3 in DNA: TGTGCCAGCAGCTTAGATAGACTAAATGAGCAGTTCTTC.

The chain has TRBV9 and TRBJ2-1; D unresolved. Germline V gene data show CDR1 as SGDLS and CDR2 as YYNGEE. V lost 1 base and J 5 bases, leaving 10 bases between the germline ends. The CDR3 spans 14 residues. DNA for the CDR3: TGTGCCAGCAGCGTACGTTTTGAGGACAATGAGCAGTTCTTC. This translates into CASSVRFEDNEQFF.

Ten or more counts support this clonotype. The gene calls are TRBV5-1 and TRBJ2-2; TRBD1 agrees at 7 bases. CDR1 and CDR2 from the germline V gene are SGHRS and YFSETQ. This CDR3 has 15 amino acids. J lost 1 base, V lost 4 bases, and 4 bases had no gene match. The CDR3 DNA is TGCGCCAGCAGCCTAAGGACAGGGAACACCGGGGAGCTGTTTTTT. Translated, it gives CASSLRTGNTGELFF.

By sample share, this clonotype is medium-sized (0.01 to 0.1%). V gene TRBV4-1 combines with J gene TRBJ1-5, with unresolved D. The germline V and J ends were trimmed by 6 bases and 9 bases, with 15 bases remaining between them. The CDR3 is 13 residues long. Per the germline V gene, CDR1 is MGHRA and CDR2 is YSYEKL. Here the CDR3 reads CASSLPGEAPQHF. The CDR3 DNA sequence: TGCGCCAGCAGTCTTCCGGGAGAAGCGCCCCAGCATTTT.

This clonotype rates as medium-sized. This chain connects TRBV4-2 to TRBJ1-3; no firm D call. The CDR3 has 17 amino acids. Germline loops: CDR1 LGHNA, CDR2 YNFKEQ. V shed 4 bases and J shed 1 base, with 17 bases lying between them. The CDR3 region is CASSPKEGDFSGNTIYF. CDR3 nucleotide sequence: TGTGCCAGCAGCCCTAAGGAAGGCGACTTTTCTGGAAACACCATATATTTT.

This rearrangement joins TRBV12-3 or TRBV12-4 to TRBJ2-3, with 11 bases that match TRBD2. This CDR3 is built from 15 residues. The V gene end was trimmed by 7 bases and the J gene end by 5 bases; junction bases not matched to a gene: 8. The DNA of the CDR3 is TGTGCCAGCAAACTGGGGCTAGCGGGGGGAGATACGCAGTATTTT. The encoded protein is CASKLGLAGGDTQYF.

This clonotype is medium-sized in the sample. The rearrangement uses TRBV6-1 and TRBJ1-6, with D tentatively TRBD1 (5 bases). The germline V gene encodes CDR1 MNHNS and CDR2 SASEGT. This CDR3 comprises 15 residues. Trimming left V 2 bases short and J 10 bases short, with 15 bases between. CDR3 residues: CASSEKGPYPSPLHF. CDR3 sequence (DNA): TGTGCCAGCAGTGAAAAGGGACCTTACCCCTCACCCCTCCACTTT.

By proportion, this clonotype is medium-sized. The CDR3 sequence: CASSYTTLYNEQFF. CDR3 sequence (DNA): TGTGCCAGCAGCTACACAACCCTCTACAATGAGCAGTTCTTC. V gene TRBV3-1 combines with J gene TRBJ2-1; no reliable D call. CDR1 LGHDT and CDR2 YNNKEL come from the germline V gene (reference sequence). V lost 5 bases and J lost 3, with 11 bases in between. The CDR3 loop spans 14 amino acids.

The V gene is TRBV20-1, the J gene TRBJ2-7, with a possible D match to TRBD1 (6 bases). This CDR3 is built from 11 residues. V was shortened by 5 bases and J by 2 bases, with 7 bases between the two germline ends. CDR1 and CDR2 from the germline V gene are DFQATT and SNEGSKA (reference sequence). CDR3 nucleotide sequence: TGCAGTGCTCGGACAGCCTACGAGCAGTACTTC. Its protein product is CSARTAYEQYF.